The 20 T cell receptor beta chains presented below share a single source sample, sequenced in a study of shared clonotypes between healthy human individuals. This table comes from immunoSEQ multiplex PCR, and its TCRdb copy is limited to in-frame clones, with some not included. The sample contains around 1.4 million clones, less than 99% of which appear only once. The sequencing input was naive CD4+ T cells sorted from blood. Subset defined: CD45RA+ positively selected. The origin of the receptors is a man aged 25-45 years in good health.

As for this clone: The identical CDR3 is also encoded by other nucleotide sequences in the sample. The rearrangement links TRBV28 to TRBJ1-5, with D possibly matching TRBD1 (6 bases). This CDR3 is built from 14 residues. CDR1 is MDHEN and CDR2 is SYDVKM in the germline V gene. Trimming pared 5 bases from V and 1 base from J, leaving 9 bases between. The CDR3 nucleotides read TGTGCCAGCAGTGGTACAGGGAGCAATCAGCCCCAGCATTTT. This translates into CASSGTGSNQPQHF. The full variable domain, with the rest looked up from reference TRBV28 and TRBJ1-5, is DVKVTQSSRYLVKRTGEKVFLECVQDMDHENMFWYRQDPGLGLRLIYFSYDVKMKEKGDIPEGYSVSREKKERFSLILESASTNQTSMYLCASSGTGSNQPQHFGDGTRLSIL.

The rearrangement joins TRBV7-9 to TRBJ1-2; perhaps TRBD1 as D (6 bases). V lost 5 bases and J 3 bases, leaving 13 bases between the germline ends. CDR1 SEHNR and CDR2 FQNEAQ come from the germline V gene (reference sequence). The CDR3 spans 14 residues. CDR3 region: CASSLDRPDYGYTF. The CDR3 nucleotides read TGTGCCAGCAGCCTCGACAGGCCGGACTATGGCTACACCTTC.

The chain has TRBV5-1 and TRBJ1-2; TRBD1 aligns across 8 bases. The germline V gene encodes CDR1 SGHRS and CDR2 YFSETQ. Unmatched junction bases numbered 8, after V lost 3 bases and J lost 7 bases. This CDR3 is built from 14 residues. This CDR3 is CASSSPGGAGGYTF. The CDR3 DNA reads TGCGCCAGCAGCTCTCCAGGGGGCGCAGGTGGCTACACCTTC.

The V gene is TRBV5-4, the J gene TRBJ2-7, with TRBD1 identical over 7 bases. Germline CDR1 and CDR2: SGHNT and YYREEE (reference sequence). After removal of 4 bases from V and 0 bases from J, the junction contained 4 bases not matched to a gene. The CDR3 sequence is 14 residues long. In DNA form, the CDR3 reads TGTGCCAGCAGCCCGGGACAGCACTCCTACGAGCAGTACTTC. This gives the protein CASSPGQHSYEQYF.

This clone was seen once. This rearrangement joins TRBV2 to TRBJ1-4; maybe TRBD1 (5 bases). Germline CDR1 SNHLY, CDR2 FYNNEI. Trimming removed 7 bases at V and 0 bases at J, with 9 bases between. The CDR3 is 14 residues long. The CDR3 DNA reads as TGTGCCAGCAATTTACAGGCAACTAATGAAAAACTGTTTTTT. Protein product: CASNLQATNEKLFF.

Notes on this clone: Other DNA sequences in this specimen translate into the identical CDR3. The V and J genes are TRBV29-1 and TRBJ2-3, with D perhaps matching TRBD2 (5 bases). The CDR3 consists of 13 residues. The germline V and J ends were trimmed by 2 bases and 1 base, with 7 bases remaining between them. The germline gives CDR1 SQVTM, CDR2 ANQGSEA. The CDR3 nucleotides are TGCAGCGTTGAACGGCGGGGCACAGATACGCAGTATTTT. Amino acids: CSVERRGTDTQYF.

The gene calls are TRBV4-1 and TRBJ2-7; 10 positions agree with TRBD2. The CDR3 consists of 16 residues. J gave up 1 base and V 3 bases, and 6 bases lay outside the gene matches. Germline V CDR1 and CDR2: MGHRA, YSYEKL. This chain's CDR3 is CASSHALAGRSYEQYF. DNA of the CDR3: TGCGCCAGCAGCCACGCACTAGCGGGACGATCCTACGAGCAGTACTTC.

The genes are TRBV18 and TRBJ2-1; the match to TRBD1 covers 8 bases. Germline V CDR1 and CDR2: KGHSH, LQKENI. The CDR3 covers 15 residues. V lost 5 bases to trimming and J lost 4 bases; unmatched junction nucleotides: 7. CDR3 protein: CASSMTGAEYNEQFF. The CDR3 DNA sequence: TGTGCCAGCTCAATGACAGGGGCGGAATACAATGAGCAGTTCTTC.

The V gene is TRBV4-1, the J gene TRBJ2-7; TRBD1 aligns across 7 bases. Germline V gene data show CDR1 as MGHRA and CDR2 as YSYEKL. The CDR3 is 16 amino acids. Losses at the gene ends were 3 bases for V and 3 bases for J; bases not matched to a gene: 11. The CDR3 reads CASSQRVGTDRYEQYF. CDR3 coding DNA: TGCGCCAGCAGCCAGAGGGTCGGGACAGACCGCTACGAGCAGTACTTC.

The rearrangement uses TRBV6-5 and TRBJ2-7, with 9 bases fitting TRBD2. The CDR3 sequence is 14 residues long. Germline CDR1 reads MNHEY; CDR2 reads SVGAGI. The V segment lost 4 bases and the J segment 5 bases; nucleotides outside the gene matches: 6. CDR3 DNA sequence: TGTGCCAGCAGTTCGGGGCTAGCGGGAAACGAGCAGTACTTC. As protein: CASSSGLAGNEQYF.

The chain employs TRBV15 and TRBJ2-7; 7 positions agree with TRBD2. CDR1 and CDR2 (germline): LNHNV, YYDKDF (reference sequence). The CDR3 is 15 amino acids. V shed 1 base, J shed 4 bases, and the junction held 7 bases outside the gene matches. The CDR3 spells CATSRVPREMYEQYF. The CDR3 DNA is TGTGCCACCAGCAGAGTCCCGCGGGAGATGTACGAGCAGTACTTC.

This clone was recorded once. V is TRBV4-3 and J is TRBJ2-7; 11 bases are shared with TRBD2. CDR1 is LGHNA and CDR2 is YSLEER in the germline V gene. The CDR3 sequence is 16 residues long. Unmatched junction bases numbered 14, after V lost 6 bases and J lost 7 bases. The DNA for the CDR3 is TGCGCCAGCAGACAGAGATTAGCGGGAGGGTTCTCGGAGCAGTACTTC. This codes for CASRQRLAGGFSEQYF.

This clone was observed a single time. In the same sample, other DNA sequences code for this CDR3. This chain connects TRBV25-1 to TRBJ1-1; tentative D call: TRBD1 (5 bases). CDR3 length: 14 amino acids. Trimming took off 1 base at V and 2 bases at J, with 8 bases between the two ends. In germline, CDR1 is MGHDK, CDR2 SYGVNS. The chain's CDR3 is CASSEFGGNTEAFF. DNA for the CDR3: TGTGCCAGCAGTGAATTCGGGGGAAACACTGAAGCTTTCTTT.

CDR3 in amino acids: CASSRDGGQYYGYTF. Written as DNA, the CDR3 is TGCGCCAGCAGCCGAGATGGGGGCCAATACTATGGCTACACCTTC. This sequence joins TRBV4-1 and TRBJ1-2; D might be TRBD1 (6 bases). The germline V gene encodes CDR1 MGHRA and CDR2 YSYEKL. Trimming stripped 4 bases from V and 3 bases from J, with 15 bases between. The CDR3 contains 15 residues.

The genes are TRBV29-1 and TRBJ2-1; D uncertain. The CDR3 totals 11 residues. Trimming removed 4 bases at V and 4 bases at J, with 5 bases between. The germline CDR1 and CDR2 sequences are SQVTM and ANQGSEA. The CDR3 DNA is TGCAGCGTTGCAGATTACAATGAGCAGTTCTTC. The encoded protein is CSVADYNEQFF.

The V gene is TRBV6-5, the J gene TRBJ2-1; 9 bases agree with TRBD2. The V and J ends lost 7 bases and 3 bases, in that order; junction bases with no gene match: 7. There are 15 residues in the CDR3. Per the germline V gene, CDR1 is MNHEY and CDR2 is SVGAGI. The CDR3 loop reads CASNPAGGDYNEQFF. The CDR3 nucleotides read TGTGCCAGCAATCCAGCGGGAGGCGACTACAATGAGCAGTTCTTC.

The chain employs TRBV28 and TRBJ2-1; 9 bases line up with TRBD2. The CDR3 consists of 15 residues. J lost 1 base, V lost 8 bases, and 6 bases had no gene match. Germline values: CDR1 MDHEN, CDR2 SYDVKM. The CDR3 region is CASVIAGVSYNEQFF. Written as DNA, the CDR3 is TGTGCCAGCGTCATAGCGGGAGTTTCCTACAATGAGCAGTTCTTC.

The CDR3: CSVEGGTSGRQETQYF. The CDR3 coding sequence is TGCAGCGTTGAAGGCGGGACTAGCGGTAGGCAAGAGACCCAGTACTTC. V usage is TRBV29-1 and J usage is TRBJ2-5; 11 bases map to TRBD2. This CDR3 contains 16 residues. Germline CDR1 reads SQVTM; CDR2 reads ANQGSEA. The junction had 6 bases not matched to a gene; V was cut back by 1 base and J by 2 bases.

Regarding this clone: This sample includes further DNA sequences coding for the same CDR3. CDR3 sequence (DNA): TGTGCCAGCAGCTTAGGACGGGCCTACGAGCAGTACTTC. Its translation: CASSLGRAYEQYF. J is TRBJ2-7 and V is TRBV7-2, with unresolved D. CDR1 SGHTA and CDR2 FQGNSA come from the germline V gene. The CDR3 runs to 13 residues. The germline V and J ends were trimmed by 1 base and 2 bases, with 6 bases remaining between them.

J is TRBJ1-5 and V is TRBV6-1; D is ambiguous. The germline V gene encodes CDR1 MNHNS and CDR2 SASEGT. V shed 7 bases and J shed 5 bases, with 18 bases lying between them. The CDR3 is 15 residues long. Written as DNA, the CDR3 is TGTGCCAGCAACGGATGGCGGCAGATAGATCAGCCCCAGCATTTT. Protein product: CASNGWRQIDQPQHF.